This T cell receptor (beta chain) is from a study of response to subunit inactivated influenza vaccine. With respect to this clonotype: Its antigen is not known.

Each CDR3 protein gets one entry after TCRdb re-called the RT-PCR reads with MiXCR. The data show more than 150,000 distinct CDR3 sequences, with roughly 10% seen just once and 35% to 40% held by the top ten. Study-wide results and caveats: Researchers suggested that each seasonal influenza vaccination recruits few new T cells.

CDR3 length equals 15 residues. V gave up 5 bases and J gave up 2 bases, with 16 bases separating them. Per germline, CDR1 SGHVS and CDR2 FQNEAQ. V usage is TRBV7-8 and J usage is TRBJ2-7, with a possible D match to TRBD1 (7 bases). The starting material was CD8+ T cells sorted from PBMCs, obtained around 25 months after vaccination. This sequence was found in a man between 50 and 70 years old who received an inactivated influenza vaccine. The chain's CDR3 is CASSASPGGPYEQYF. The DNA of the CDR3 is TGTGCCAGCAGCGCCTCCCCAGGGGGGCCCTACGAGCAGTACTTC. Full variable domain (outside the CDR3, taken from reference TRBV7-8 and TRBJ2-7): GAGVSQSPRYKVAKRGQDVALRCDPISGHVSLFWYQQALGQGPEFLTYFQNEAQLDKSGLPSDRFFAERPEGSVSTLKIQRTQQEDSAVYLCASSASPGGPYEQYFGPGTRLTVT.